The present TCR beta chain was sequenced within a study of human T cells and chemical hapten exposure. The CDR3 spans 14 residues. Germline CDR1 reads SGHVS; CDR2 reads FQNEAQ. The V end lost 2 bases, the J end lost 7 bases, and 11 bases lay between the germline ends. Described time point: pre-sensitization, week 0. Treatment reported: therapeutic diphenylcyclopropenone sensitization with weekly scalp DPC. TCRdb ran MiXCR on the RACE reads and lists one entry per CDR3 protein. The repertoire has some 250,000 distinct CDR3 sequences, almost 8% of them found once; the top ten carry more than 0.95%. This rearrangement joins TRBV7-8 to TRBJ2-2, with D perhaps assigned TRBD1 or TRBD2 (5 bases each). The receptor was derived from a young man with alopecia areata. Some clones in this sample may be carry-over from other donors' samples. Sequencing was performed on whole blood, taken in connection with sensitization to the hapten diphenylcyclopropenone (DPC). CDR3: CASSLRGVDGELFF. DNA for the CDR3: TGTGCCAGCAGCTTAAGAGGGGTGGACGGGGAGCTGTTTTTT.